These 22 T cell receptor beta chains came from one sample sequenced in a study of naive and memory T cell subsets. Study conclusions and caveats: Possibly reflecting memory cells re-expressing CD45RA, a few larger clonotypes occurred in naive repertoires, especially CD8.

Their antigens remain unidentified. The beta constant-region primer was an equimolar mix of two oligonucleotides covering TRBC1 and TRBC2. Nested alpha and beta constant-region primers with the SP2 primer drove four PCR rounds on ligated cDNA. Using its own MiXCR run on the UMI-ligation and nested PCR reads, TCRdb lists one record per CDR3 protein. The sample yields over 110,000 distinct CDR3 sequences, approximately 18% seen once. Source material: naive CD8+ T cells from blood. The receptor source for this set is a human donor in good health.

This clonotype was seen a handful of times. This chain connects TRBV28 to TRBJ2-3; TRBD1 matches 8 bases. This CDR3 comprises 14 residues. V shed 3 bases, J shed 5 bases, and the junction held 4 bases outside the gene matches. CDR1 is MDHEN, CDR2 SYDVKM, per germline. For the CDR3, the DNA is TGTGCCAGCAGTTTGGACAGGGCCGAAGATACGCAGTATTTT. This sequence encodes CASSLDRAEDTQYF.

This clonotype has more than one count but fewer than ten. This chain joins TRBV4-3 and TRBJ2-5, with a possible D match to TRBD2 (6 bases). CDR3 length: 15 amino acids. Germline V gene lookup returns CDR1 LGHNA and CDR2 YSLEER. The germline V and J ends were trimmed by 0 bases and 2 bases, with 10 bases remaining between them. CDR3 residues: CASSQESGHQETQYF. CDR3 DNA sequence: TGCGCCAGCAGCCAAGAGAGCGGGCATCAAGAGACCCAGTACTTC.

This chain joins TRBV12-3 or TRBV12-4 and TRBJ2-4; D is perhaps TRBD1 (6 bases). V shed 1 base and J shed 0 bases, with 7 bases lying between them. CDR3 size: 15 residues. The CDR3 here is CASSLGTVAKNIQYF. The CDR3 DNA reads as TGTGCCAGCAGTTTAGGGACAGTAGCCAAAAACATTCAGTACTTC.

The genes are TRBV27 and TRBJ2-7, with TRBD1 matching 9 bases. J gave up 7 bases and V 11 bases, and 9 bases lay outside the gene matches. The CDR3 runs to 12 residues. Germline V lookup: CDR1 MNHEY, CDR2 SMNVEV (reference sequence). As DNA, the CDR3 is TGTGCCTCTGGACAGGGGTTGTTGGAGCAGTACTTC. Protein product: CASGQGLLEQYF.

Points on this clonotype: Its ends do not fully match the called genes, so a read error is possible. The V gene is TRBV4-3, the J gene TRBJ1-6; 7 bases map to TRBD1. The CDR3 consists of 17 residues. Looked up from germline, CDR1 is LGHNA and CDR2 is YSLEER. Written as DNA, the CDR3 is TGCGCCATCAGCCAAGATGATTTCGGGACAGTTTCTTCACCCCTCCACTTT. It translates to CAISQDDFGTVSSPLHF.

This clonotype was detected a few times. The rearrangement uses TRBV12-3 or TRBV12-4 and TRBJ2-7; D unresolved. V gave up 0 bases and J gave up 6 bases, with 9 bases separating them. The CDR3 spans 13 residues. CDR3 sequence reads: CASSLALSGEQYF. As DNA, the CDR3 is TGTGCCAGCAGTTTAGCGCTTTCGGGCGAGCAGTACTTC.

The V call is TRBV12-3 or TRBV12-4, the J call TRBJ1-4; TRBD1 is a possible D gene (6 bases). CDR3 length: 15 residues. Trimming stripped 8 bases from V and 0 bases from J, with 13 bases between. The CDR3 reads CASRDTFSTNEKLFF. Written as DNA, the CDR3 is TGTGCCAGCCGGGACACATTCTCAACTAATGAAAAACTGTTTTTT.

A few counts support this clonotype. The V and J genes are TRBV3-1 and TRBJ2-4; tentatively, D is TRBD2 (5 bases). The ends were cut back, 1 base at V and 8 bases at J, with 6 bases in the middle. The germline CDR1 and CDR2 sequences are LGHDT and YNNKEL (reference sequence). This CDR3 region has 12 residues. The CDR3 loop reads CASSQGGYIQYF. CDR3 DNA: TGTGCCAGCAGCCAAGGCGGGTACATTCAGTACTTC.

The chain is built from TRBV5-4 and TRBJ2-1; TRBD1 or TRBD2 may be the D gene (5 bases each). The CDR3 consists of 15 residues. Trimming removed 0 bases from V and 8 bases from J, with 15 bases in between. The V gene's germline CDR1 is SGHNT and CDR2 YYREEE (reference sequence). Here the CDR3 reads CASSLGPGPGDEQFF. Written as DNA, the CDR3 is TGTGCCAGCAGCTTGGGACCGGGACCGGGTGATGAGCAGTTCTTC.

This clonotype was counted a few times. CDR3 sequence reads: CASIPRTSGSWDETQYF. The CDR3 DNA sequence: TGTGCCAGCATTCCTCGGACTAGCGGGAGTTGGGACGAGACCCAGTACTTC. This chain uses TRBV6-2 or TRBV6-3 with TRBJ2-5, with TRBD2 matching 13 bases. CDR3 length: 17 amino acids. Trimming removed 7 bases from V and 5 bases from J; junction bases left unmatched: 13. CDR1 and CDR2 (germline): MNHEY, SVGEGT.

As concerns this clonotype: This may stem from a read error, because a much larger clone lies one nucleotide away. The V call is TRBV4-3, the J call TRBJ2-1, with 7 nucleotides matching TRBD2. Looked up from germline, CDR1 is LGHNA and CDR2 is YSLEER. This CDR3 has 15 residues. This CDR3 is CASSQISGVYNGQFF. The DNA for the CDR3 is TGCGCCAGCAGCCAAATAAGCGGGGTATACAATGGGCAGTTCTTC.

The chain combines TRBV20-1 with TRBJ2-7; 9 bases agree with TRBD2. The CDR3 loop spans 14 amino acids. V gave up 2 bases and J gave up 5 bases; unmatched junction bases: 7. Germline V gene data show CDR1 as DFQATT and CDR2 as SNEGSKA (reference sequence). DNA of the CDR3: TGCAGTGCTAGAAGGACTAGCGACTACCACGAGCAGTACTTC. Translation: CSARRTSDYHEQYF.

The rearrangement uses TRBV20-1 and TRBJ2-3; 7 bases line up with TRBD2. Germline CDR1 is DFQATT and CDR2 is SNEGSKA (reference sequence). The CDR3 has 15 residues. The ends lost 0 bases at V and 2 bases at J; junction bases unmatched: 5. This CDR3 reads CSAREGGKITDTQYF. Written as DNA, the CDR3 is TGCAGTGCTAGAGAGGGGGGGAAAATCACAGATACGCAGTATTTT.

This clonotype showed up just a few times. V is TRBV28 and J is TRBJ2-7, with D unclear. V lost 7 bases and J lost 0, with 13 bases in between. The germline V gene encodes CDR1 MDHEN and CDR2 SYDVKM. The CDR3 length is 14 residues. The DNA of the CDR3 is TGTGCCAGCACCTCCTCTCACCACTCCTACGAGCAGTACTTC. Translating it yields CASTSSHHSYEQYF. Together with reference TRBV28 and TRBJ2-7, the CDR3 gives the full variable domain: DVKVTQSSRYLVKRTGEKVFLECVQDMDHENMFWYRQDPGLGLRLIYFSYDVKMKEKGDIPEGYSVSREKKERFSLILESASTNQTSMYLCASTSSHHSYEQYFGPGTRLTVT.

Only a few counts were recorded for this clonotype. The genes are TRBV7-9 and TRBJ1-3; tentative D call: TRBD1 (5 bases). Germline V gives CDR1 SEHNR, CDR2 FQNEAQ (reference sequence). The CDR3 consists of 14 residues. The V gene lost 3 bases and the J gene lost 0 bases, with 6 bases spanning the gap. CDR3 bases: TGTGCCAGCAGCTTGGGGACCTCTGGAAACACCATATATTTT. Translation: CASSLGTSGNTIYF.

The gene calls are TRBV6-6 and TRBJ1-3; D is ambiguous. Trimming pared 2 bases from V and 8 bases from J, leaving 22 bases between. The V gene's germline CDR1 is MNHNY and CDR2 SVGAGI (reference sequence). The CDR3 covers 17 residues. CDR3 region: CASSYVVREVTGDTIYF. CDR3 in DNA: TGTGCCAGCAGTTACGTTGTGAGGGAAGTTACTGGGGACACCATATATTTT.

This chain links TRBV2 with TRBJ1-1; D call uncertain. This CDR3 contains 17 residues. The germline gives CDR1 SNHLY, CDR2 FYNNEI. V lost 0 bases, J lost 6 bases, and 20 bases lay in between. As DNA, the CDR3 is TGTGCCAGCAGTGAAGCGGACCTTGAGGCGGGAAGGGCTGAAGCTTTCTTT. It translates to CASSEADLEAGRAEAFF. Using reference TRBV2 and TRBJ1-1 for the parts outside the CDR3, the full variable domain is EPEVTQTPSHQVTQMGQEVILRCVPISNHLYFYWYRQILGQKVEFLVSFYNNEISEKSEIFDDQFSVERPDGSNFTLKIRSTKLEDSAMYFCASSEADLEAGRAEAFFGQGTRLTVV.

Of note for this clonotype: Germline is not matched at one junction end, which may reflect a read error. The chain employs TRBV5-1 and TRBJ2-1; a possible D gene is TRBD2 (6 bases). The CDR3 consists of 15 residues. CDR1 SGHRS and CDR2 YFSETQ come from the germline V gene. The DNA of the CDR3 is TGCGCCAGCGGCTTGGCCGCGGGGATTTACAATGAGCAGTTCTTC. This gives the protein CASGLAAGIYNEQFF.

This clonotype has ten or more counts. This rearrangement joins TRBV28 to TRBJ2-3, with 7 bases that match TRBD1. The CDR3 has 16 residues. Losses at the gene ends were 3 bases for V and 0 bases for J; bases not matched to a gene: 6. Germline-derived CDR1 and CDR2 are MDHEN and SYDVKM. Here the CDR3 reads CASSFPGTDSTDTQYF. As DNA, the CDR3 is TGTGCCAGCAGTTTCCCCGGGACAGATAGCACAGATACGCAGTATTTT. Full variable domain (remainder filled in from reference TRBV28 and TRBJ2-3): DVKVTQSSRYLVKRTGEKVFLECVQDMDHENMFWYRQDPGLGLRLIYFSYDVKMKEKGDIPEGYSVSREKKERFSLILESASTNQTSMYLCASSFPGTDSTDTQYFGPGTRLTVL.

The rearrangement uses TRBV28 and TRBJ1-2; 8 nucleotides line up with TRBD1. After removal of 5 bases from V and 7 bases from J, the junction contained 6 bases not matched to a gene. Germline V gene sequence: CDR1 MDHEN, CDR2 SYDVKM. The CDR3 spans 13 residues. CDR3 coding DNA: TGTGCCAGCAGTCACAGGGGGGTCATTGGCTACACCTTC. Its protein is CASSHRGVIGYTF.

The rearrangement links TRBV28 to TRBJ2-5; D might be TRBD1 (7 bases). V lost 6 bases to trimming and J lost 6 bases, with 17 bases between them. Germline CDR1 and CDR2: MDHEN and SYDVKM. This CDR3 has 14 residues. CDR3 coding DNA: TGTGCCAGCAGCCGCGACAGGGCGGGACAGACCCAGTACTTC. This gives the protein CASSRDRAGQTQYF. Together with reference TRBV28 and TRBJ2-5, the CDR3 gives the full variable domain: DVKVTQSSRYLVKRTGEKVFLECVQDMDHENMFWYRQDPGLGLRLIYFSYDVKMKEKGDIPEGYSVSREKKERFSLILESASTNQTSMYLCASSRDRAGQTQYFGPGTRLLVL.

The chain uses TRBV2 and TRBJ2-7; TRBD2 might be the D (6 bases). The CDR3 loop spans 13 amino acids. V lost 7 bases and J lost 2, with 12 bases in between. Germline-derived CDR1 and CDR2 are SNHLY and FYNNEI. The CDR3 spells CASIWGRPYEQYF. The DNA of the CDR3 is TGTGCCAGCATATGGGGGAGGCCCTACGAGCAGTACTTC.